One sample yielded the 22 T cell receptor beta chains listed below, sequenced in a study of CD8 T cells in ankylosing spondylitis (TCRdb year 2017). Libraries were prepared through 5' RACE. Sequencing instrument: Illumina HiSeq 2500. TCRdb reprocessing: public reads trimmed at Q25 with fastp, clones called with MiXCR, in-frame beta chains kept. Each CDR3 protein gets just one entry, which takes the most common genes and DNA from the rows behind it. Counted in this sample were 100,000 to 150,000 distinct CDR3 sequences; approximately 9.7% of them appeared once. 3.3% of the sample goes to the ten largest clones. Sequences were obtained from blood, either unsorted or a sorted T cell fraction (not recorded which). The source of these receptors is a male donor with ankylosing spondylitis or in good health (not recorded which).

This clonotype was counted a single time. This may stem from a read error, because a much larger clone lies one nucleotide away. The gene calls are TRBV24-1 and TRBJ2-5; TRBD2 might be the D (6 bases). V was clipped by 4 bases and J by 2 bases, with 13 bases between them. CDR3 length: 15 amino acids. CDR1 is KGHDR and CDR2 is SFDVKD in the germline V gene. CDR3 loop: CATSEGGAAQETQYF. The CDR3 DNA sequence: TGTGCCACCAGTGAGGGAGGAGCGGCGCAAGAGACCCAGTACTTC.

This clonotype was counted at least ten times. V usage is TRBV20-1 and J usage is TRBJ2-3, with 7 bases matching TRBD2. Germline CDR1 is DFQATT and CDR2 is SNEGSKA (reference sequence). V lost 3 bases and J lost 1; bases outside the gene matches: 4. This CDR3 region has 14 residues. CDR3 amino acids: CSASLGGGTDTQYF. The CDR3 bases are TGCAGTGCTAGTCTGGGAGGGGGCACAGATACGCAGTATTTT.

This clonotype was detected ten times or more. The chain employs TRBV12-3 or TRBV12-4 and TRBJ2-3, with 8 bases that match TRBD2. Unmatched junction bases numbered 3, after V lost 3 bases and J lost 1 base. CDR3 length equals 15 residues. CDR3 loop: CASSLGAGGTDTQYF. The DNA for the CDR3 is TGTGCCAGCAGTTTGGGAGCGGGAGGCACAGATACGCAGTATTTT.

Only a few counts were recorded for this clonotype. The genes are TRBV7-2 and TRBJ2-1; no clear D. The CDR3 runs to 13 residues. In germline, CDR1 is SGHTA, CDR2 FQGNSA. V lost 8 bases and J lost 4, with 12 bases in between. The CDR3 nucleotides are TGTGCCAGCCGCAACGCGAATTACAATGAGCAGTTCTTC. Its translation: CASRNANYNEQFF.

This clonotype appeared many times. J is TRBJ2-5 and V is TRBV11-2, with 10 bases identical to TRBD2. With V trimmed by 3 bases and J by 7 bases, 26 bases remained unmatched. Germline assignment: CDR1 SGHAT and CDR2 FQNNGV. CDR3 length equals 21 residues. The CDR3 loop is CASSFSPRRASGSSPMGTQYF. CDR3 in DNA: TGTGCCAGCAGCTTTTCTCCCAGGCGGGCTAGCGGGAGTTCCCCTATGGGGACCCAGTACTTC.

This clonotype was counted many times. The chain has TRBV12-3 or TRBV12-4 and TRBJ2-5, with 8 bases that match TRBD1. This CDR3 contains 14 residues. V trimming: 5 bases; J trimming: 5 bases; junction bases outside the gene matches: 7. CDR3 amino acids: CASSTSGGFETQYF. Written as DNA, the CDR3 is TGTGCCAGCAGTACCTCAGGGGGCTTCGAGACCCAGTACTTC.

This clonotype occurred many times. The gene calls are TRBV6-1 and TRBJ2-4; no clear D gene. The CDR3 has 14 amino acids. V was shortened by 4 bases and J by 0 bases, with 7 bases between the two germline ends. Germline V gives CDR1 MNHNS, CDR2 SASEGT. CDR3 coding DNA: TGTGCCAGCAGTGCACAGCTAGCCAAAAACATTCAGTACTTC. Amino acids: CASSAQLAKNIQYF.

This clonotype appeared many times. This chain connects TRBV20-1 to TRBJ2-3; TRBD2 aligns across 12 bases. Per the germline V gene, CDR1 is DFQATT and CDR2 is SNEGSKA (reference sequence). The J segment lost 3 bases and the V segment lost 5 bases, leaving 6 bases of the junction unmatched. This CDR3 spans 15 amino acids. CDR3 residues: CSAFRLAGVTDTQYF. The CDR3 DNA reads TGCAGTGCTTTCAGACTAGCGGGAGTGACAGATACGCAGTATTTT.

This rearrangement joins TRBV19 to TRBJ2-7; the D is unclear. Per germline, CDR1 LNHDA and CDR2 SQIVND (reference sequence). The ends were cut back, 5 bases at V and 9 bases at J, with 20 bases in the middle. The CDR3 has 14 amino acids. CDR3 in DNA: TGTGCCAGTAGTCCCCGAATCACGACAAGTTGGCAGTACTTC. Amino acids: CASSPRITTSWQYF.

This chain joins TRBV10-3 and TRBJ2-3; 10 nucleotides align to TRBD2. Germline loops: CDR1 ENHRY, CDR2 SYGVKD. The CDR3 has 17 residues. V lost 6 bases to trimming and J lost 2 bases; unmatched junction nucleotides: 11. In nucleotides, the CDR3 is TGTGCCATCAGGGTATTTGACGGGACTAGCGACACAGATACGCAGTATTTT. Translation gives CAIRVFDGTSDTDTQYF.

The chain couples TRBV9 to TRBJ1-2, with no clear D. There are 13 residues in the CDR3. Germline CDR1 SGDLS, CDR2 YYNGEE. Trimming cost V 3 bases and J 0 bases, with 6 bases left between them. The CDR3 spells CASSAASNYGYTF. CDR3 nucleotides: TGTGCCAGCAGCGCCGCCTCTAACTATGGCTACACCTTC.

In its sample, this clonotype was seen many times. The rearrangement links TRBV7-8 to TRBJ2-3, with a tentative D call TRBD1 (6 bases). There are 17 residues in the CDR3. Germline lookup yields CDR1 SGHVS and CDR2 FQNEAQ. Trimming left V 4 bases short and J 2 bases short, with 19 bases between. CDR3 region: CASSWATGIGYTDTQYF. For the CDR3, the DNA is TGTGCCAGCAGCTGGGCTACAGGGATTGGGTACACAGATACGCAGTATTTT. Full variable domain (outside the CDR3, taken from reference TRBV7-8 and TRBJ2-3): GAGVSQSPRYKVAKRGQDVALRCDPISGHVSLFWYQQALGQGPEFLTYFQNEAQLDKSGLPSDRFFAERPEGSVSTLKIQRTQQEDSAVYLCASSWATGIGYTDTQYFGPGTRLTVL.

This clonotype was seen repeatedly, ten times or more. The chain joins TRBV29-1 to TRBJ2-5; TRBD2 agrees at 7 bases. CDR1 and CDR2 from the germline V gene are SQVTM and ANQGSEA. The V segment lost 4 bases and the J segment 2 bases; nucleotides outside the gene matches: 7. This CDR3 has 14 residues. The CDR3: CSVAQEAGQETQYF. CDR3 nucleotides: TGCAGCGTTGCACAGGAAGCGGGACAAGAGACCCAGTACTTC.

This clonotype was observed once. Given a much more abundant clone one base away, this may be a read error. The V and J genes are TRBV14 and TRBJ2-2; no clear D. The CDR3 consists of 14 residues. Germline assignment: CDR1 SGHDN and CDR2 FVKESK. Trimming pared 9 bases from V and 8 bases from J, leaving 19 bases between. In DNA form, the CDR3 reads TGTGCCAGGATAAGATCCGAGTTTTGTGGGGAGCTGTTTTTT. The encoded protein is CARIRSEFCGELFF.

The chain has TRBV19 and TRBJ2-5; perhaps TRBD2 as D (6 bases). The CDR3 extends over 17 amino acids. Trimming removed 4 bases from V and 2 bases from J, with 20 bases in between. Germline V gene lookup returns CDR1 LNHDA and CDR2 SQIVND (reference sequence). The CDR3 DNA reads as TGTGCCAGTAGTACGACGTTTGGGGGGAGCTGGCAAGAGACCCAGTACTTC. The encoded protein is CASSTTFGGSWQETQYF. Combining the CDR3 with reference TRBV19 and TRBJ2-5 gives the whole variable domain DGGITQSPKYLFRKEGQNVTLSCEQNLNHDAMYWYRQDPGQGLRLIYYSQIVNDFQKGDIAEGYSVSREKKESFPLTVTSAQKNPTAFYLCASSTTFGGSWQETQYFGPGTRLLVL.

This clonotype was found many times. The chain couples TRBV20-1 to TRBJ2-5, with D unclear. Trimming removed 0 bases from V and 2 bases from J, with 13 bases in between. This CDR3 is 15 amino acids long. The germline V gene has CDR1 DFQATT and CDR2 SNEGSKA (reference sequence). The CDR3 sequence is CSARDLRIQQETQYF. The CDR3 coding sequence is TGCAGTGCTAGAGATCTGAGGATTCAACAAGAGACCCAGTACTTC.

At least ten counts were recorded for this clonotype. The gene calls are TRBV10-3 and TRBJ2-7; 11 bases agree with TRBD2. V was clipped by 7 bases and J by 0 bases; unmatched bases: 8. There are 16 residues in the CDR3. CDR1 is ENHRY, CDR2 SYGVKD, per germline. DNA for the CDR3: TGTGCCATCAATAGGGTGGGGACTAGCGGCTCCTACGAGCAGTACTTC. It specifies CAINRVGTSGSYEQYF.

This clonotype has at least ten counts. This chain uses TRBV12-3 or TRBV12-4 with TRBJ2-2; D is possibly TRBD2 (6 bases). V lost 9 bases and J lost 1, with 9 bases in between. The length of the CDR3 is 13 residues. DNA of the CDR3: TGTGCCAGTGGGACTTTGAACACCGGGGAGCTGTTTTTT. It encodes CASGTLNTGELFF.

This clonotype has at least ten counts. The chain has TRBV28 and TRBJ2-5, with D possibly TRBD2 on 5 matching bases. The CDR3 has 12 residues. The V end lost 7 bases, the J end lost 4 bases, and 10 bases lay between the germline ends. Germline CDR1 reads MDHEN; CDR2 reads SYDVKM. The CDR3 spells CASTVRGETQYF. As DNA, the CDR3 is TGTGCCAGCACGGTTCGGGGAGAGACCCAGTACTTC.

This clonotype was seen repeatedly, ten times or more. This chain's CDR3 is CSARVAGGPGVYEQYF. CDR3 nucleotide sequence: TGCAGTGCTAGAGTTGCGGGAGGGCCCGGGGTCTACGAGCAGTACTTC. The J gene is TRBJ2-7, the V gene TRBV20-1; 9 positions agree with TRBD2. The CDR3 sequence is 16 residues long. V was pared by 1 base and J by 3 bases, with 10 bases of the junction left unmatched. Germline CDR1 DFQATT, CDR2 SNEGSKA (reference sequence).

The rearrangement links TRBV29-1 to TRBJ2-1; D could derive from TRBD1 or TRBD2 (5 bases each). Germline values: CDR1 SQVTM, CDR2 ANQGSEA. The CDR3 length is 15 residues. V lost 0 bases to trimming and J lost 3 bases, with 12 bases between them. The CDR3 region is CSVEDRGAHYNEQFF. As DNA, the CDR3 is TGCAGCGTTGAAGATCGAGGGGCCCACTACAATGAGCAGTTCTTC.

The chain combines TRBV7-2 with TRBJ2-2; a possible D gene is TRBD2 (5 bases). V lost 2 bases and J 5 bases, leaving 9 bases between the germline ends. The CDR3 runs 14 residues. Germline V CDR1 and CDR2: SGHTA, FQGNSA. The CDR3 protein is CASSLKRWTGELFF. In DNA form, the CDR3 reads TGTGCCAGCAGCTTAAAGCGGTGGACCGGGGAGCTGTTTTTT.